The source of this TCR beta chain is a study of T cell responses to AZD1222 COVID-19 vaccine. General study results and limits: White British ancestry dominated among donors, who included more females, and clonal diversity was possibly underestimated. After the peak T cell response, and only then, were repertoires sampled. Rises in breadth and depth of Spike-specific TCRs came after two AZD1222 doses.

This clone was detected a few times. What it recognizes is unknown. Libraries were prepared by immunoSEQ multiplex PCR; TCRdb keeps only in-frame clonotypes and omits some of them. The profile shows over 130,000 clones, 91% of them singletons. Germline trimming cut 3 bases from V and 3 bases from J; bases unmatched to any gene: 5. This CDR3 has 14 residues. Germline loops: CDR1 GTSNPN, CDR2 SVGIG (reference sequence). V is TRBV30 and J is TRBJ1-5, with 7 bases matching TRBD1. This sequence was found in an adult who received the MenACWY meningococcal vaccine as a control. The sequenced sample was peripheral blood, obtained 28 days after the second dose of the MenACWY control vaccine. The CDR3 protein is CAWRGQANNQPQHF. For the CDR3, the DNA is TGTGCCTGGAGAGGACAGGCGAACAATCAGCCCCAGCATTTT. The full variable domain, completed using reference TRBV30 and TRBJ1-5, is SQTIHQWPATLVQPVGSPLSLECTVEGTSNPNLYWYRQAAGRGLQLLFYSVGIGQISSEVPQNLSASRPQDRQFILSSKKLLLSDSGFYLCAWRGQANNQPQHFGDGTRLSIL.